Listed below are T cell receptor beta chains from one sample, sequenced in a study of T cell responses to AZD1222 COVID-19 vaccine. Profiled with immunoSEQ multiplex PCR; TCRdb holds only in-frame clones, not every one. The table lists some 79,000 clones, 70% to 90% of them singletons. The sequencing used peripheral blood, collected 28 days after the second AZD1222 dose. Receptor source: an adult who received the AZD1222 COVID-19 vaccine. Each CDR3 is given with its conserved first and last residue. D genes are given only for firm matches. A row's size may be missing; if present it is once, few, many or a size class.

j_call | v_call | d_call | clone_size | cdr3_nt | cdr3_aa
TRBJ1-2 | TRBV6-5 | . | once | TGTGCCAGCAGCCACGGGGCAGCTAACTATGGCTACACCTTC | CASSHGAANYGYTF
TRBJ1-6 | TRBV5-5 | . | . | TGTGCCAGCAGCCCTTCACCGAGCTCCTATAATTCACCCCTCCACTTT | CASSPSPSSYNSPLHF
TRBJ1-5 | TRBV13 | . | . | TGTGCCAGCAGCTTGCGGAAGAGCAATCAGCCCCAGCATTTT | CASSLRKSNQPQHF
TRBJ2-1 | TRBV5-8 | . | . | TGTGCCAGCAGCTTGTCCGGCGGCTACAATGAGCAGTTCTTC | CASSLSGGYNEQFF
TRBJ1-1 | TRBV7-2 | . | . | TGTGCCAGCAGCTTAGAGATGGGGGCATGGTCTGAAGCTTTCTTT | CASSLEMGAWSEAFF
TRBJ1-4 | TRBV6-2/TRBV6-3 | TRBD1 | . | TGTGCCAGCAGTTACGAGGGACAGGGATCTGAAAAACTGTTTTTT | CASSYEGQGSEKLFF
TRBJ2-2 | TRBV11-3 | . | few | TGTGCCAGCAGCTTAGTAGGGGGGACCGGGGAGCTGTTTTTT | CASSLVGGTGELFF
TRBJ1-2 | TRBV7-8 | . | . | TGTGCCAGCAGCTTAGGTTTGCTCAGGGGCCCAACCAGCTATGGCTACACCTTC | CASSLGLLRGPTSYGYTF
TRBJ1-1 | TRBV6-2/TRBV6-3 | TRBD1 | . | TGTGCCAGCATCCCCAAAAGAGGGGGCCGTGGGTCCGCCATGAACACTGAAGCTTTCTTT | CASIPKRGGRGSAMNTEAFF
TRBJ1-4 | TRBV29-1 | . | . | TGCAGCGCCCACAGGGCCGATAATGAAAAACTGTTTTTT | CSAHRADNEKLFF
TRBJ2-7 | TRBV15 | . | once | TGTGCCACCAGCAGAGAAGGGCAGGGGCAACCCACCTACGAGCAGTACTTC | CATSREGQGQPTYEQYF
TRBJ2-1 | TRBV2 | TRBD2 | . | TGTGCCAGCAGTCCAACTAGCGGGAGGGCCAATGAGCAGTTCTTC | CASSPTSGRANEQFF
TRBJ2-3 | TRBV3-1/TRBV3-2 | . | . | TGTGCCAGCAGCCATGGGCTAAGCACAGATACGCAGTATTTT | CASSHGLSTDTQYF
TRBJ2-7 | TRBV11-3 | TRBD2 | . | TGTGCCAGCAGCGAGCGGGGGTGGGGGCTCGAGCAGTACTTC | CASSERGWGLEQYF
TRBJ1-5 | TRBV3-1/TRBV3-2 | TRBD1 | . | TGTGCCAGCAGCCTGGGGGGACAGGGGATCTATAGCAATCAGCCCCAGCATTTT | CASSLGGQGIYSNQPQHF
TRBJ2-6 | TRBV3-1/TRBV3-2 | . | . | TGTGCCAGCAGCCACGACAGCTCTGGGGCCAACGTCCTGACTTTC | CASSHDSSGANVLTF
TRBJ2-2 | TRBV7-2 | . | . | TGTGCCAGCAGCTTAATCCAGGGGGGGCTCACCGGGGAGCTGTTTTTT | CASSLIQGGLTGELFF
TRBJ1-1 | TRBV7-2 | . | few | TGTGCCAGCAGCTTAGCGCAAGCGAACACTGAAGCTTTCTTT | CASSLAQANTEAFF
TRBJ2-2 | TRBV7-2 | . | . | TGTGCCAGCAGCTTAAAGTTAACCGGGGAGCTGTTTTTT | CASSLKLTGELFF
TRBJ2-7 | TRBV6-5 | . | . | TGTGCCACCAGCCGGGACTCGGATCGTCGAGAGCAGTACTTC | CATSRDSDRREQYF
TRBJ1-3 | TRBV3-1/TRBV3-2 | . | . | TGTGCCAGCAGCCAAGATAGAACAGGCTCTGGAAACACCATATATTTT | CASSQDRTGSGNTIYF
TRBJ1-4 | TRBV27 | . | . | TGTGCCAGCAGTATATCCGGGACAAGGACGATGGGTGAAAAACTGTTTTTT | CASSISGTRTMGEKLFF
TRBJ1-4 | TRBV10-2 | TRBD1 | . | TGCGCCAGCAGACCCGGGACAGCAAATGAAAAACTGTTTTTT | CASRPGTANEKLFF
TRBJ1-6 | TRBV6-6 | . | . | TGTGCCAGCAGTGGATCGGTCGGCGGCAGTCGTGATTCACCCCTCCACTTT | CASSGSVGGSRDSPLHF
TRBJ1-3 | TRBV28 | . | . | TGTGCCAGCACAGCCACCGAAGGTAGAAACACCATATATTTT | CASTATEGRNTIYF
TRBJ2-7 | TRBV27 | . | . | TGTGCCAGCAGTTTTACTAGTAGGTTTGGCGAGCAGTACTTC | CASSFTSRFGEQYF
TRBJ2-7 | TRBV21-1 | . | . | TGTGCCAGCAGCAAACTGGCTAGCGGGAGCCGGGTCGACGAGCAGTACTTC | CASSKLASGSRVDEQYF
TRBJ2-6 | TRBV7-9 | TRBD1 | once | TGTGCCAGCGGCCGACAGGGCCCTCCCTCTGGGGCCAACGTCCTGACTTTC | CASGRQGPPSGANVLTF
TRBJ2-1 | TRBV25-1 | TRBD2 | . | TGTGCCAGCAGTGATTCGACTAGCGGGGACAATGAGCAGTTCTTC | CASSDSTSGDNEQFF
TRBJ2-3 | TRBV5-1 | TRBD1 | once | TGCGCCAGCAGCTCCGGACAGGGGACAGATACGCAGTATTTT | CASSSGQGTDTQYF
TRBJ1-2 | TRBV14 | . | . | TGTGCCAGCAGCCAAGATCGCGGGGGGCCGGGCACCTTC | CASSQDRGGPGTF
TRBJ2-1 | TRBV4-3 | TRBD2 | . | TGCGCCAGCAGCCACGGGACTAGCGGGGGGACGTATTACAATGAGCAGTTCTTC | CASSHGTSGGTYYNEQFF
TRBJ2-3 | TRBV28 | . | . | TGTGCCAGCAGCTCCACTGACCCAGATACGCAGTATTTT | CASSSTDPDTQYF
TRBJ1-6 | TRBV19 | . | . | TGTGCCAGTAGTCCCCACGGAGGGTTGGATAATTCACCCCTCCACTTT | CASSPHGGLDNSPLHF
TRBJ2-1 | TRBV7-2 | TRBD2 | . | TGTGCCAGCAGCCCATTTTTGGGGGGGGAGCAGTTCTTC | CASSPFLGGEQFF
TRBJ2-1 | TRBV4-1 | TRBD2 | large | TGCGCCAGCAGCCCACCACCCGGGACTACGAACAATGAGCAGTTCTTC | CASSPPPGTTNNEQFF
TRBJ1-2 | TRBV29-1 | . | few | TGCAGCGTTGAGAGGGCGTATGGTAGTGATGGCTACACCTTC | CSVERAYGSDGYTF
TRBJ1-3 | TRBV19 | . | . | TGTGCCAGTAGTATGGGGTACCACTCTGGAAACACCATATATTTT | CASSMGYHSGNTIYF
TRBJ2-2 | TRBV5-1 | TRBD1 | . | TGCGCCAGCAGCTTGGGGGACAGGTCGACCGGGGAGCTGTTTTTT | CASSLGDRSTGELFF
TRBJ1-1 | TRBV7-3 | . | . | TGTGCCAGCAGCTTACTGGGTGGTCCGAACACTGAAGCTTTCTTT | CASSLLGGPNTEAFF
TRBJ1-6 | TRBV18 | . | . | TGTGCCAGCTCACCGTCGGGACCGAGTGGTTCACCCCTCCACTTT | CASSPSGPSGSPLHF
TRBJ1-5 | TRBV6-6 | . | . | TGTGCCAGCAGTTACCCCGGGACCTCCGATCAGCCCCAGCATTTT | CASSYPGTSDQPQHF
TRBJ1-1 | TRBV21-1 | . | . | TGTGCCAACCCGGTGAGGCGTGGCTTT | CANPVRRGF
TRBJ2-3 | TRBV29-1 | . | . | TGCAGCGTTGATGGGCGGGAACGGGGTGTAAGCGATACGCAGTATTTT | CSVDGRERGVSDTQYF
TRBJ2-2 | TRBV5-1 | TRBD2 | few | TGCGCCAGCCGACTAGCGGGGGCGAACACCGGGGAGCTGTTTTTT | CASRLAGANTGELFF
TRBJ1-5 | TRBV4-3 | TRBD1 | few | TGCGCCAGCAGCCAAGTACTACAGGGGAGTCAGCCCCAGCATTTT | CASSQVLQGSQPQHF
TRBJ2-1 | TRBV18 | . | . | TGTGCCAGCTCACCACCGAATGCGGGGTCCTACAATGAGCAGTTCTTC | CASSPPNAGSYNEQFF
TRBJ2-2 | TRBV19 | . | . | TGTGCCAGTAGTATCGACAGTAGCACCGGGGAGCTGTTTTTT | CASSIDSSTGELFF
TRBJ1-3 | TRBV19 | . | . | TGTGCCAGTAGTATCGTAGGGGAAAGATTTGGAAACACCATATATTTT | CASSIVGERFGNTIYF
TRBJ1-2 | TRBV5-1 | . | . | TGCGCCAGCAGCTTGGGGGAGTATGGCTACACCTTC | CASSLGEYGYTF
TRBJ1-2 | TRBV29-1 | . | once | TGCAGCGTGAACAGGGACCTCTATGGCTACACCTTC | CSVNRDLYGYTF